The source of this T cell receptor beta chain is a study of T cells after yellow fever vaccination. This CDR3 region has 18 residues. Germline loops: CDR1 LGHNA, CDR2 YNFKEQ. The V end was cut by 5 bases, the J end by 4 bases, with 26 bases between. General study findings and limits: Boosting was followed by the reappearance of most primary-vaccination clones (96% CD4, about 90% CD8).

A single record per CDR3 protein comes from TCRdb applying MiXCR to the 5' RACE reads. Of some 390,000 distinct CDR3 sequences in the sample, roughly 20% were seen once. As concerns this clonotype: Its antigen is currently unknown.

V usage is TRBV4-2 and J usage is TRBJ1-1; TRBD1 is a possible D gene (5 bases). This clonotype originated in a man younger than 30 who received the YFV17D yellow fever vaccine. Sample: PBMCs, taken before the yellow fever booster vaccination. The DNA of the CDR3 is TGTGCCAGCAGCGACCGTGGAGGGAGACAGCTTGGAGGCACTGAAGCTTTCTTT. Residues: CASSDRGGRQLGGTEAFF.